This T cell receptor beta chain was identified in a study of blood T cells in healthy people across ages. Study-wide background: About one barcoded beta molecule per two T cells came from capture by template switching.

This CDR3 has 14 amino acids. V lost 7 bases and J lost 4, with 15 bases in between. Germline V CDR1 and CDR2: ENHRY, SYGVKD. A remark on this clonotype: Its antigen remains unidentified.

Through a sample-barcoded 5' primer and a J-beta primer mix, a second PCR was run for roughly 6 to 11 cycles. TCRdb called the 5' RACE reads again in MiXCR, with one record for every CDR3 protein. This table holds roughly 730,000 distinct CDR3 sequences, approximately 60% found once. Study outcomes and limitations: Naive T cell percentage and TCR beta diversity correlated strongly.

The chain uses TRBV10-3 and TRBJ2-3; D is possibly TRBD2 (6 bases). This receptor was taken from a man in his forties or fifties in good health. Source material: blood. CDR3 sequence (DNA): TGTGCCATCACTTACTCGGGAGAGGCAGATACGCAGTATTTT. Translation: CAITYSGEADTQYF.